This T cell receptor beta chain emerged from a study of blood T cell repertoires in COVID-19. Across the whole study: PBMCs, B-cell-depleted T cells, or T cells provided the cDNA or gDNA that made up the material.

V lost 2 bases and J lost 4; bases outside the gene matches: 3. The CDR3 is made up of 15 amino acids. Looked up from germline, CDR1 is MNHEY and CDR2 is SMNVEV (reference sequence). TCRdb keeps only in-frame clones here, not all; method: immunoSEQ multiplex PCR. The sample holds around 19,000 clones, 80% to 90% seen once. The specimen was peripheral blood. The clonotype originates from a human donor in a cohort sampled during active COVID-19. The V and J genes are TRBV27 and TRBJ1-5; TRBD1 matches 9 bases. The CDR3 protein is CASSLGTGSNQPQHF. The CDR3 coding sequence is TGTGCCAGCAGTTTAGGGACAGGGTCTAATCAGCCCCAGCATTTT.